Each of the 30 T cell receptor beta chains below was sequenced from the same sample in a study of regulatory T cells in long-lasting Graves disease. Stated time point: newly diagnosed GD, antithyroid drugs for less than 3 months. Extracted RNA from PBMCs served as the source of the TCR library. CDR3-region Arm-PCR and iRepertoire HTBI primers produced the TCR beta libraries. Each CDR3 protein is one row after TCRdb ran MiXCR on the multiplex PCR reads. The sample carries a few hundred thousand distinct CDR3 sequences, over 20% recorded once. Sequencing was performed on peripheral blood mononuclear cells (PBMCs), taken at new diagnosis, from a patient treated with antithyroid drugs. These receptors all come from a female donor with Graves disease.

V and J are TRBV20-1 and TRBJ2-3; the match to TRBD2 covers 9 bases. The germline gives CDR1 DFQATT, CDR2 SNEGSKA (reference sequence). This CDR3 region has 14 residues. V shed 6 bases, J shed 8 bases, and the junction held 12 bases outside the gene matches. The CDR3 loop is CSARLAALGGTQYF. Here the CDR3 DNA reads TGCAGTGCCAGACTAGCGGCCCTTGGTGGTACGCAGTATTTT.

This clonotype was seen many times. This chain connects TRBV28 to TRBJ2-5; D assignment may be TRBD1 or TRBD2 (5 bases each). The CDR3 is made up of 14 amino acids. Germline CDR1 reads MDHEN; CDR2 reads SYDVKM. V lost 5 bases to trimming and J lost 1 base, with 11 bases between them. The CDR3: CASSPTGPQETQYF. For the CDR3, the DNA is TGTGCCAGCAGTCCTACGGGACCCCAAGAGACCCAGTACTTC.

Ten or more counts support this clonotype. The chain joins TRBV28 to TRBJ1-2, with D perhaps matching TRBD1 (5 bases). With 7 bases removed from V and 7 bases from J, the gap between germline ends came to 13 bases. Germline loops: CDR1 MDHEN, CDR2 SYDVKM. The CDR3 consists of 12 residues. The CDR3 protein is CASIGGFRGYTF. The CDR3 DNA is TGTGCCAGCATTGGGGGGTTCCGTGGCTACACCTTC.

There are many counts of this clonotype. The chain employs TRBV3-1 and TRBJ1-1, with D uncertain. Germline loops: CDR1 LGHDT, CDR2 YNNKEL (reference sequence). CDR3 length equals 13 residues. V was shortened by 1 base and J by 6 bases, with 9 bases between the two germline ends. CDR3 amino acids: CASSQGRGAEAFF. The CDR3 DNA follows: TGTGCCAGCAGCCAAGGACGGGGAGCTGAAGCTTTCTTT.

This clonotype was seen at least ten times. V usage is TRBV30 and J usage is TRBJ1-5; the D gene is possibly TRBD1 (5 bases). Trimming stripped 5 bases from V and 5 bases from J, with 10 bases between. Per the germline V gene, CDR1 is GTSNPN and CDR2 is SVGIG (reference sequence). This CDR3 region has 12 residues. Here the CDR3 reads CAWGTSYQPQHF. CDR3 DNA: TGTGCCTGGGGGACTTCTTATCAGCCCCAGCATTTT.

This chain links TRBV4-3 with TRBJ1-4; D ambiguous. Trimming took 5 bases from V and 7 from J, leaving 14 bases between them. CDR1 is LGHNA, CDR2 YSLEER, per germline. The CDR3 has 14 amino acids. For the CDR3, the DNA is TGCGCCAGCAGCAAGATCGGGGTAGGTGAAAAACTGTTTTTT. It is translated as CASSKIGVGEKLFF.

The chain couples TRBV7-3 to TRBJ2-1, with 14 positions matching TRBD2. There are 17 residues in the CDR3. The germline V gene encodes CDR1 SGHTA and CDR2 FQGTGA. V trimming: 5 bases; J trimming: 8 bases; junction bases outside the gene matches: 11. CDR3 DNA sequence: TGTGCCAGCAGCCCACACCCCGGGACTAGCGGGAGATATGAGCAGTTCTTC. This sequence encodes CASSPHPGTSGRYEQFF. Together with reference TRBV7-3 and TRBJ2-1, the CDR3 gives the full variable domain: GAGVSQTPSNKVTEKGKYVELRCDPISGHTALYWYRQSLGQGPEFLIYFQGTGAADDSGLPNDRFFAVRPEGSVSTLKIQRTERGDSAVYLCASSPHPGTSGRYEQFFGPGTRLTVL.

This clonotype was counted a few times. The chain links TRBV5-5 to TRBJ2-5; TRBD1 or TRBD2 may be the D gene (5 bases each). Germline CDR1 is SGHKS and CDR2 is YYEKEE (reference sequence). This CDR3 region has 16 residues. V lost 4 bases, J lost 9 bases, and 25 bases lay in between. DNA of the CDR3: TGTGCCAGCAGCCAGAATACCGGGACCCAAATAGTGGCCCAGTACTTC. Translated: CASSQNTGTQIVAQYF.

This clonotype was detected many times. This CDR3 reads CSVEVTGVHGYTF. CDR3 nucleotide sequence: TGCAGCGTTGAAGTGACAGGGGTTCATGGCTACACCTTC. The rearrangement joins TRBV29-1 to TRBJ1-2, with 8 bases fitting TRBD1. V dropped 1 base and J dropped 6; count of bases not matched to a gene: 4. This CDR3 has 13 amino acids. The germline gives CDR1 SQVTM, CDR2 ANQGSEA.

Note on this clonotype: This likely traces to a read error, being one base from a far larger clone. The genes are TRBV2 and TRBJ2-5; maybe TRBD1 (6 bases). The V end was cut by 8 bases, the J end by 1 base, with 20 bases between. This CDR3 contains 16 residues. The V gene's germline CDR1 is SNHLY and CDR2 FYNNEI. The CDR3 is CASSPRKRTAQETQYF. CDR3 nucleotides: TGTGCCAGCTCACCACGGAAGAGGACAGCCCAAGAGACCCAGTACTTC.

This clonotype has ten or more counts. The chain recombines TRBV19 with TRBJ2-3; perhaps D is TRBD1 or TRBD2 (6 bases each). The germline CDR1 and CDR2 sequences are LNHDA and SQIVND (reference sequence). The CDR3 contains 14 residues. V was shortened by 5 bases and J by 6 bases, with 15 bases between the two germline ends. The CDR3 sequence is CASSPGQSGDTQYF. The CDR3 nucleotides read TGTGCCAGTAGTCCAGGACAGAGCGGGGATACGCAGTATTTT.

This clonotype was observed at least ten times. V and J are TRBV3-1 and TRBJ1-1; tentatively, D is TRBD1 (6 bases). V lost 5 bases to trimming and J lost 8 bases, with 9 bases between them. The CDR3 loop spans 11 amino acids. Looked up from germline, CDR1 is LGHDT and CDR2 is YNNKEL (reference sequence). CDR3 region: CASSGGLEAFF. CDR3 nucleotides: TGTGCCAGCAGCGGGGGGCTAGAAGCTTTCTTT.

As to this clonotype: A much larger clone lies a single base off, so this may be a read error. This sequence joins TRBV7-8 and TRBJ2-4; 13 bases map to TRBD2. Germline CDR1 is SGHVS and CDR2 is FQNEAQ. J gave up 1 base and V 1 base, and 1 base lay outside the gene matches. CDR3 length equals 17 residues. The CDR3 DNA sequence: TGTGCCAGCAGCTTAGTGGGACTAGCGGGGGCCAAAAACATTCAGTACTTC. Translated, it gives CASSLVGLAGAKNIQYF.

At least ten counts were recorded for this clonotype. This sequence joins TRBV2 and TRBJ1-1; 8 bases are shared with TRBD1. The CDR3 spans 14 residues. The V and J ends lost 5 bases and 2 bases, in that order; junction bases with no gene match: 4. Per germline, CDR1 SNHLY and CDR2 FYNNEI. In nucleotides, the CDR3 is TGTGCCAGCAGTCGGACAGGGCTCAACACTGAAGCTTTCTTT. This codes for CASSRTGLNTEAFF.

This clonotype has at least ten counts. The gene calls are TRBV5-1 and TRBJ2-4; D possibly corresponds to TRBD1 (6 bases). V dropped 3 bases and J dropped 8 bases, with 12 bases sitting between them. CDR1 and CDR2 (germline): SGHRS, YFSETQ. This CDR3 spans 13 amino acids. CDR3 region: CASSSQGQDIQYF. The CDR3 nucleotides are TGCGCCAGCAGCTCCCAGGGGCAGGACATTCAGTACTTC.

This clonotype was observed a handful of times. The rearrangement links TRBV18 to TRBJ2-2; 14 positions match TRBD2. In germline, CDR1 is KGHSH, CDR2 LQKENI. Unmatched junction bases numbered 9, after V lost 2 bases and J lost 7 bases. The CDR3 is made up of 18 amino acids. The CDR3 protein is CASSPSMGLAGAVGELFF. The CDR3 DNA is TGTGCCAGCTCACCATCTATGGGACTAGCGGGAGCGGTCGGGGAGCTGTTTTTT.

The table lists this clonotype with a few counts. The chain combines TRBV19 with TRBJ1-2, with TRBD1 matching 7 bases. The V and J ends lost 7 bases and 4 bases, in that order; junction bases with no gene match: 12. The CDR3 has 15 residues. The germline V gene has CDR1 LNHDA and CDR2 SQIVND (reference sequence). The CDR3, as DNA: TGTGCCAGTATCAAGGACAGGAGTGTTGGCTATGGCTACACCTTC. This sequence encodes CASIKDRSVGYGYTF.

Points on this clonotype: Possible read error: a much larger clone is one base away. The chain links TRBV7-2 to TRBJ2-7; D may be TRBD1 (5 bases). From germline, CDR1 is SGHTA and CDR2 FQGNSA. The CDR3 runs to 15 residues. V lost 5 bases and J lost 2, with 16 bases in between. The CDR3 loop reads CASSPRWGRAYEQYF. CDR3 bases: TGTGCCAGCAGCCCGCGATGGGGCAGGGCCTACGAGCAGTACTTC.

Comment on this clonotype: A read error may explain this, as a much larger clone is one base away. The chain has TRBV12-3 or TRBV12-4 and TRBJ1-3; D is undetermined. Trimming stripped 11 bases from V and 4 bases from J, with 15 bases between. The CDR3 length is 13 residues. The CDR3 bases are TGTGCCCGCGGGCTGATGGCGGGAAACACCATATATTTT. It translates to CARGLMAGNTIYF.

This clonotype was seen many times. CDR3 residues: CASSFIGDGVSGYGYTF. CDR3 bases: TGTGCCAGCAGCTTCATAGGGGATGGTGTGTCGGGGTATGGCTACACCTTC. The chain uses TRBV5-5 and TRBJ1-2; a weak D match, TRBD1 (5 bases). Germline CDR1 is SGHKS and CDR2 is YYEKEE (reference sequence). This CDR3 has 17 residues. Trimming took off 2 bases at V and 5 bases at J, with 22 bases between the two ends.

Remarks on this clonotype: Just one base apart from a much larger clone, this may be a read error. The chain joins TRBV5-1 to TRBJ1-1; the D is unclear. Per the germline V gene, CDR1 is SGHRS and CDR2 is YFSETQ. The CDR3 sequence is 12 residues long. CDR3 loop: CASSLRGFEASF. As DNA, the CDR3 is TGCGCCAGCAGCTTGAGAGGGTTTGAAGCTTCCTTT.

This clonotype showed up many times. The rearrangement joins TRBV9 to TRBJ2-7, with D perhaps given as TRBD1 or TRBD2 (6 bases each). The CDR3 is made up of 15 amino acids. The ends were cut back, 2 bases at V and 1 base at J, with 13 bases in the middle. Germline V gives CDR1 SGDLS, CDR2 YYNGEE. The CDR3 DNA sequence: TGTGCCAGCAGCGTGGGGGGACACACTTCCTACGAGCAGTACTTC. It codes for CASSVGGHTSYEQYF.

This clonotype appeared once. Possible read error: a much larger clone is one base away. The rearrangement links TRBV9 to TRBJ2-1; D unclear. V gave up 4 bases and J gave up 10 bases, with 21 bases separating them. This CDR3 has 15 amino acids. CDR1 is SGDLS and CDR2 is YYNGEE in the germline V gene. CDR3 nucleotide sequence: TGTGCCAGCAGCTGGGTAGTGCTCCATTCCTACGAGCAGTTCTTC. Encoded protein: CASSWVVLHSYEQFF.

Many counts were recorded for this clonotype. The chain combines TRBV7-2 with TRBJ2-7, with 7 bases matching TRBD1. The germline V gene encodes CDR1 SGHTA and CDR2 FQGNSA. This CDR3 comprises 14 residues. V gave up 0 bases and J gave up 1 base; unmatched junction bases: 0. The CDR3 DNA sequence: TGTGCCAGCAGCTTAGCGGGACAGTCCTACGAGCAGTACTTC. It is translated as CASSLAGQSYEQYF.

This clonotype appeared many times. This chain uses TRBV15 with TRBJ2-7, with D possibly TRBD1 on 5 matching bases. Between the trimmed V and J ends, which lost 4 bases and 7 bases, there was a span of 11 bases. The CDR3 sequence is 12 residues long. CDR1 is LNHNV and CDR2 is YYDKDF in the germline V gene (reference sequence). The DNA for the CDR3 is TGTGCCACCAGCAAAGGGGTTGGGGAGCAGTACTTC. It yields the protein CATSKGVGEQYF.

This clonotype has at least ten counts. The chain is built from TRBV20-1 and TRBJ2-1, with unresolved D. This CDR3 has 14 residues. From germline, CDR1 is DFQATT and CDR2 SNEGSKA (reference sequence). Trimming took 1 base from V and 3 from J, leaving 10 bases between them. In DNA, the CDR3 is TGCAGTGCTAGAGGGCCGGCCCACTACAATGAGCAGTTCTTC. It is translated as CSARGPAHYNEQFF.

This clonotype was seen a handful of times. The chain uses TRBV11-2 and TRBJ2-1, with D maybe TRBD2 (6 bases). Germline V gene sequence: CDR1 SGHAT, CDR2 FQNNGV. Trimming shortened V by 5 bases and J by 7 bases, and 15 bases separated the two germline ends. The CDR3 extends over 14 amino acids. CDR3 in DNA: TGTGCCAGCAGCGTAGCCCGGGAGCGGAATGAGCAGTTCTTC. It codes for CASSVARERNEQFF.

This clonotype was picked up many times. The chain carries TRBV20-1 and TRBJ2-5; weak D call: TRBD2 (5 bases). Germline V lookup: CDR1 DFQATT, CDR2 SNEGSKA (reference sequence). The V end lost 6 bases, the J end lost 9 bases, and 11 bases lay between the germline ends. The CDR3 runs to 10 residues. The CDR3 spells CSATDGAQYF. CDR3 bases: TGCAGTGCAACCGACGGGGCCCAGTACTTC.

This clonotype was recorded many times. The chain combines TRBV12-3 or TRBV12-4 with TRBJ1-2; D may be TRBD1 (6 bases). Trimming removed 5 bases from V and 7 bases from J, with 14 bases in between. This CDR3 region has 13 residues. The CDR3 is CASSPGARSGYTF. The CDR3 DNA is TGTGCCAGCAGTCCAGGGGCTCGATCTGGCTACACCTTC.

The table lists this clonotype with a few counts. J is TRBJ1-2 and V is TRBV24-1, with a tentative D call TRBD1 (5 bases). This CDR3 is built from 14 residues. With 3 bases removed from V and 8 bases from J, the gap between germline ends came to 15 bases. Germline assignment: CDR1 KGHDR and CDR2 SFDVKD. This CDR3 is CATSDRQSTSGYTF. The CDR3 bases are TGTGCCACCAGTGATAGACAGTCTACTAGCGGCTACACCTTC.